This record covers a single T cell receptor beta chain. The antigen is undetermined. This entry belongs to a study of CD8 T cells in Susac syndrome. Notes on the study in general: The study conceded that its TCR sequencing and HLA analysis involved relatively few individuals.

Germline lookup yields CDR1 DFQATT and CDR2 SNEGSKA (reference sequence). CDR3 length: 13 amino acids. Trimming removed 3 bases from V and 3 bases from J, with 11 bases in between. Random-hexamer reverse transcription was applied to roughly 0.5 to 1 ug RNA. TCRdb reprocessed the immunoSEQ multiplex PCR reads with MiXCR, giving one entry per CDR3 protein. The profile shows 120,000 to 150,000 distinct CDR3 sequences, roughly 95% of them singletons. Sequencing of TCR beta was performed on blood CD8+ T cells and on blood CD4+ T cells. The clonotype originates from a human donor in good health. Material for sequencing was CD4+ T cells from PBMCs. The V call is TRBV20-1, the J call TRBJ2-5; unclear D gene. CDR3 sequence reads: CSASEHGEETQYF. The DNA for the CDR3 is TGCAGTGCTAGCGAACACGGAGAAGAGACCCAGTACTTC.